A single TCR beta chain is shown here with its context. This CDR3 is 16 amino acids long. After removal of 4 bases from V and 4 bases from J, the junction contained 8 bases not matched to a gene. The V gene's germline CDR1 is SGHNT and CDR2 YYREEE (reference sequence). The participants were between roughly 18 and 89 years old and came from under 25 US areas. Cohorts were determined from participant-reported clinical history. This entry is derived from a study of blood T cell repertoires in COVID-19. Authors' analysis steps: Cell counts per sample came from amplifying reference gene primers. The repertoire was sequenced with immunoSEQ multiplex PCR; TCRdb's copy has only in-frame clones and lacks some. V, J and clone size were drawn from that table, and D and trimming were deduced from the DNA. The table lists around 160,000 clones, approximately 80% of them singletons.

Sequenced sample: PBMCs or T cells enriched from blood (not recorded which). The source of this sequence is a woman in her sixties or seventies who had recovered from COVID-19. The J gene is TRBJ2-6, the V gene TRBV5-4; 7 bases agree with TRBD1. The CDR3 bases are TGTGCCAGCAGCCCGACAGGGCTCCAGGGGGCCAACGTCCTGACTTTC. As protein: CASSPTGLQGANVLTF.